Listed below are T cell receptor beta chains from one sample, sequenced in a study of blood T cell repertoires in COVID-19. Repertoires were generated with immunoSEQ multiplex PCR, while TCRdb's copy carries only in-frame clones and drops some. The table includes a few hundred thousand clones, roughly 86% detected once. Sequenced: PBMCs or T cells enriched from blood (not recorded which). The receptor source for this set is a young woman who had recovered from COVID-19. Both conserved end residues are part of each CDR3. Each record gives: V gene, J gene, clone size, D gene, CDR3 protein, CDR3 DNA. A D gene is named only where the DNA matches it firmly. Clone size appears in some rows only: once, few, many, or a class for an expanded clone.

TRBV18,TRBJ2-7,few,TRBD2,CASSPPASGGTYEQYF,TGTGCCAGCTCCCCTCCGGCTAGCGGGGGGACCTACGAGCAGTACTTC
TRBV5-8,TRBJ1-2,.,TRBD1,CASSTPGTGGGYGYTF,TGTGCCAGCAGCACGCCCGGGACAGGGGGGGGCTATGGCTACACCTTC
TRBV6-2/TRBV6-3,TRBJ1-5,.,TRBD1,CASSLDRVPNQPQHF,TGTGCCAGCAGTTTGGACAGGGTGCCGAATCAGCCCCAGCATTTT
TRBV28,TRBJ2-7,.,TRBD2,CASSLAPSGSYEQYF,TGTGCCAGCAGTTTAGCGCCTAGCGGGAGTTACGAGCAGTACTTC
TRBV5-1,TRBJ1-1,.,TRBD1,CASSLLPPGQGTEAFF,TGCGCCAGCAGCTTGCTCCCGCCGGGACAGGGGACTGAAGCTTTCTTT
TRBV10-3,TRBJ1-1,.,.,CATHEVGGITEAFF,TGTGCCACTCATGAGGTTGGGGGCATCACTGAAGCTTTCTTT
TRBV7-9,TRBJ2-4,.,.,CASSWGEARQGQNIQYF,TGTGCCAGCAGCTGGGGGGAGGCCCGACAGGGTCAAAACATTCAGTACTTC
TRBV6-5,TRBJ2-2,once,TRBD2,CASSSPGLVVGELFF,TGTGCCAGCAGTTCTCCGGGACTAGTGGTCGGGGAGCTGTTTTTT
TRBV28,TRBJ1-2,.,TRBD1,CASSLLRTGGYTF,TGTGCCAGCAGTTTACTGAGGACAGGAGGCTACACCTTC
TRBV4-2,TRBJ2-5,.,TRBD2,CASSRRLAGGGETQYF,TGTGCCAGCAGCCGACGACTAGCGGGCGGGGGGGAGACCCAGTACTTC
TRBV10-1,TRBJ2-5,.,TRBD2,CASSDDAGEKQETQYF,TGCGCCAGCAGTGACGACGCGGGGGAGAAGCAAGAGACCCAGTACTTC
TRBV5-1,TRBJ1-2,.,.,CASSAGQTTPDGYTF,TGCGCCAGCAGCGCCGGACAAACCACCCCGGATGGCTACACCTTC
TRBV7-2,TRBJ2-1,.,.,CASRNLGRGSSSYNEQFF,TGTGCCAGCAGAAACTTAGGTAGGGGGTCGAGCTCCTACAATGAGCAGTTCTTC
TRBV7-9,TRBJ2-1,.,TRBD2,CASSPTSGAYNEQFF,TGTGCCAGCAGCCCGACTAGCGGGGCGTACAATGAGCAGTTCTTC
TRBV28,TRBJ2-3,.,.,CASSLYAGGSTDTQYF,TGTGCCAGCAGTTTGTACGCCGGAGGGAGCACAGATACGCAGTATTTT
TRBV9,TRBJ2-1,.,TRBD2,CASSTSGGISYNEQFF,TGTGCCAGCAGCACCTCGGGAGGCATCTCCTACAATGAGCAGTTCTTC
TRBV5-4,TRBJ2-5,.,.,CASSLRRGAGETQYF,TGTGCCAGCAGCTTGCGGCGGGGCGCTGGGGAGACCCAGTACTTC
TRBV28,TRBJ2-7,.,TRBD2,CASGRGGAYSEQYF,TGTGCCAGCGGACGGGGGGGGGCTTATTCCGAGCAGTACTTC
TRBV28,TRBJ2-1,.,.,CASSEGLTSHNEQFF,TGTGCCAGCAGCGAAGGACTTACTTCACACAATGAGCAGTTCTTC
TRBV19,TRBJ1-1,.,.,CASSTRLSKMNTEAFF,TGTGCCAGTAGTACGAGACTCAGTAAGATGAACACTGAAGCTTTCTTT
TRBV19,TRBJ1-2,.,.,CASSMIQGNYGYTF,TGTGCCAGTAGTATGATCCAGGGGAACTATGGCTACACCTTC
TRBV7-3,TRBJ2-3,.,TRBD2,CASSPPPGLAGDTQYF,TGTGCCAGCAGCCCACCCCCCGGACTAGCGGGAGATACGCAGTATTTT
TRBV7-2,TRBJ2-7,.,TRBD2,CASSFERDSYEQYF,TGTGCCAGCAGCTTCGAGCGGGACTCCTACGAGCAGTACTTC
TRBV10-3,TRBJ1-1,.,.,CAISDQQGAEAFF,TGTGCCATCAGTGATCAGCAGGGCGCTGAAGCTTTCTTT
TRBV7-6,TRBJ1-2,.,.,CASSPSGGFNYGYTF,TGTGCCAGCAGCCCCTCGGGGGGATTCAACTATGGCTACACCTTC
TRBV12-3/TRBV12-4,TRBJ1-2,few,TRBD1,CASNRDRRYGYTF,TGTGCCAGCAATCGGGACAGACGCTATGGCTACACCTTC
TRBV7-2,TRBJ2-3,.,.,CASSPFARSDTQYF,TGTGCCAGCAGCCCATTCGCTAGGTCAGATACGCAGTATTTT
TRBV5-6,TRBJ2-6,.,.,CASSLRQALLSSGANVLTF,TGTGCCAGCAGCTTAAGACAGGCCCTACTGAGCTCTGGGGCCAACGTCCTGACTTTC
TRBV6-5,TRBJ1-3,.,.,CASSFGWTAENTIYF,TGTGCCAGCAGTTTTGGATGGACAGCCGAAAACACCATATATTTT
TRBV15,TRBJ1-6,few,TRBD1,CATSKNVEDRGHSPLHF,TGTGCCACCAGCAAGAATGTCGAGGACAGGGGGCATTCACCCCTCCACTTT
TRBV6-5,TRBJ1-5,.,TRBD1,CASSYEQGARQPQHF,TGTGCCAGCAGTTACGAACAGGGGGCTCGACAGCCCCAGCATTTT
TRBV30,TRBJ1-5,.,TRBD1,CAWSTPGQVVQPQHF,TGTGCCTGGAGTACGCCGGGACAGGTAGTTCAGCCCCAGCATTTT
TRBV14,TRBJ1-1,.,.,CASRPDRMPGKMVINTEAFF,TGTGCCAGCAGGCCAGATAGGATGCCAGGGAAGATGGTTATCAACACTGAAGCTTTCTTT
TRBV28,TRBJ1-2,.,.,CASSLRTVSYGYTF,TGTGCCAGCAGTTTACGGACAGTCAGCTATGGCTACACCTTC
TRBV7-2,TRBJ2-5,.,TRBD2,CASSPRRLAGGWETQYF,TGTGCCAGCAGCCCACGCCGACTAGCGGGAGGTTGGGAGACCCAGTACTTC
TRBV28,TRBJ2-3,.,.,CATSLGPTQYF,TGTGCCACCTCCCTGGGGCCTACGCAGTATTTT
TRBV1,TRBJ2-7,once,.,CTSSQDRGLADTYEQYF,TGCACCAGCAGCCAAGATCGTGGTCTAGCGGACACCTACGAGCAGTACTTC
TRBV14,TRBJ2-1,.,TRBD2,CASSQVGLASNEQFF,TGTGCCAGCAGCCAAGTGGGACTAGCTTCCAATGAGCAGTTCTTC
TRBV4-3,TRBJ2-1,.,TRBD2,CASGRSGGDNEQFF,TGCGCCAGCGGCCGGAGCGGGGGGGACAATGAGCAGTTCTTC
TRBV10-3,TRBJ2-7,.,TRBD1,CAISGWTGGAYEQYF,TGTGCCATCAGTGGGTGGACAGGGGGCGCCTACGAGCAGTACTTC
TRBV6-6,TRBJ2-7,.,TRBD1,CASRIPGQGTYEQYF,TGTGCCAGCCGAATTCCGGGACAGGGGACCTACGAGCAGTACTTC
TRBV7-6,TRBJ1-1,.,.,CASSLMFGGTEAFF,TGTGCCAGCAGCCTAATGTTCGGGGGGACTGAAGCTTTCTTT
TRBV11-2,TRBJ2-1,once,TRBD2,CASSPTSGRGNEQFF,TGTGCCAGCAGTCCCACTAGCGGGAGGGGAAATGAGCAGTTCTTC
TRBV14,TRBJ1-4,.,TRBD1,CASSRDRGSREKLFF,TGTGCCAGCAGCCGGGACAGGGGGAGTAGGGAAAAACTGTTTTTT
TRBV29-1,TRBJ2-2,.,.,CSVERTGELFF,TGCAGCGTTGAGAGAACCGGGGAGCTGTTTTTT
TRBV5-6,TRBJ1-6,.,.,CASSGEESSYNSPLHF,TGTGCCAGCAGCGGAGAGGAGAGCTCCTATAATTCACCCCTCCACTTT
TRBV14,TRBJ1-3,once,.,CASSQVYSGNTIYF,TGTGCCAGCAGCCAAGTCTACTCTGGAAACACCATATATTTT
TRBV20-1,TRBJ2-3,.,.,CSASHGPVGSDTQYF,TGCAGTGCTAGTCATGGGCCTGTTGGTTCAGATACGCAGTATTTT
TRBV13,TRBJ2-7,.,.,CASSGGHLLYEQYF,TGTGCCAGCAGCGGAGGTCATCTTCTCTACGAGCAGTACTTC
TRBV5-1,TRBJ1-1,.,TRBD1,CASRQGARRAFF,TGCGCCAGCAGGCAGGGGGCGCGTCGGGCTTTCTTT
TRBV7-3,TRBJ1-2,.,TRBD1,CASSRGPTEFNYGYTF,TGTGCCAGCAGCAGGGGGCCTACAGAGTTCAACTATGGCTACACCTTC
TRBV5-1,TRBJ2-7,.,.,CASASSSYEQYF,TGCGCCAGCGCTTCGAGCTCCTACGAGCAGTACTTC
TRBV7-8,TRBJ2-1,.,TRBD2,CASSRGLAASYNEQFF,TGTGCCAGCAGCCGAGGGCTAGCGGCCTCCTACAATGAGCAGTTCTTC
TRBV4-3,TRBJ2-1,.,.,CASSQGEVGGSYNEQFF,TGCGCCAGCAGCCAAGGGGAGGTAGGGGGCAGCTACAATGAGCAGTTCTTC
TRBV6-2/TRBV6-3,TRBJ2-5,.,TRBD2,CASSYSLAGQETQYF,TGTGCCAGCAGTTACTCGCTAGCGGGACAAGAGACCCAGTACTTC